The clone carrying this TCR beta chain appeared a few times. Its antigen is undetermined. Treatment given: oral pan-JAK inhibitor, 5-10 mg twice daily. This CDR3 has 15 residues. After removal of 8 bases from V and 5 bases from J, the junction contained 11 bases not matched to a gene. Germline assignment: CDR1 MRHNA and CDR2 SNTAGT. This record comes from a study of CD8+ T cells in alopecia areata. In the study overall: The tofacitinib course ran for 6 to 18 months and was followed by 6 months off drug.

Reverse transcribed after extraction, RNA yielded cDNA as the sequencing template. The protocol was immunoSEQ multiplex PCR, while the TCRdb copy is restricted to in-frame clones and leaves out a portion. The profile shows fewer than 250,000 clones, 43% of them singletons. Study-level points and caveats: Any link of baseline CD8+ expansion to response, resting on one nonresponder, remains uncertain. Scalp clonality dropped significantly under tofacitinib, as did expanded CD8+ top-100 clones. It was lesional scalp, especially alopecia totalis/universalis, that showed higher clonality than normal scalp.

The chain joins TRBV6-4 to TRBJ2-3; 9 bases agree with TRBD2. This TCR derives from a human donor with alopecia areata. This sample comprised CD4+ T cells sorted from blood, obtained at approximately week 37, from a patient treated with tofacitinib. The CDR3 here is CASQKLAGLRDTQYF. DNA of the CDR3: TGTGCCAGCCAAAAACTAGCGGGCCTTAGAGATACGCAGTATTTT.